Below are 25 T cell receptor beta chains sequenced from a single sample in a study of Tregs in tolerant kidney transplant recipients. Measured with immunoSEQ multiplex PCR; TCRdb has only the in-frame clones, and not every one. The table lists roughly 48,000 clones. The starting material was CD4+ T cells from blood, obtained before the transplant. All receptors derive from a human donor who received a combined kidney and bone marrow transplant.

In regard to this clone: A read error may account for a junction end that differs from germline. The read falls 3 residues short of the CDR3 end, and the missing part is taken from the germline J gene. J is TRBJ2-5 and V is TRBV4-2, with TRBD2 as a possible D gene (6 bases). The CDR3 extends over 14 amino acids. CDR1 and CDR2 (germline): LGHNA, YNFKEQ. Incomplete CDR3 DNA: TGCGCCAGCAGCCAAGAGGTTAGCGGAGAGACC. Translating it yields CASSQEVSGET. The CDR3 in its entirety is CASSQEVSGETQYF.

On this clone itself: The read falls 3 residues short of the CDR3 end, and the missing part is taken from the germline J gene. The chain employs TRBV6-2 or TRBV6-3 and TRBJ2-1; TRBD1 agrees at 7 bases. V gave up 6 bases and J gave up 5 bases; unmatched junction bases: 10. The germline V gene has CDR1 MNHEY and CDR2 SVGEGT. This CDR3 has 15 residues. The DNA read from the CDR3 is TGTGCCAGCAGAGCCCCGACAGGGACCAACAATGAG. It translates to CASRAPTGTNNE. The complete CDR3 sequence is CASRAPTGTNNEQFF.

A word on this clone: The read stops 3 residues short of the end of the CDR3; the missing end is completed from the germline J gene. V is TRBV5-4 and J is TRBJ1-2, with D tentatively TRBD1 (6 bases). Germline CDR1 is SGHNT and CDR2 is YYREEE (reference sequence). Trimming took 4 bases from V and 2 from J, leaving 9 bases between them. The CDR3 spans 13 residues. The CDR3 loop is CASSPDRNYGYTF. The DNA read from the CDR3 is TGTGCCAGCAGCCCCGACAGGAACTATGGC.

To note about this clone: The CDR3 end is not reached by the read, which stops 3 residues before it; the germline J gene fills it in. The chain links TRBV20-1 to TRBJ1-5, with a weak D call TRBD1 (5 bases). The V gene's germline CDR1 is DFQATT and CDR2 SNEGSKA (reference sequence). The V gene lost 5 bases and the J gene lost 9 bases, with 11 bases spanning the gap. This CDR3 comprises 11 residues. The CDR3 loop reads CSAPLGGPQHF. Incomplete CDR3 DNA: TGCAGTGCTCCTCTGGGGGGGCCC.

Regarding this clone: With the read ending 3 residues before the CDR3 end, the germline J gene is used to fill in that end. V and J are TRBV20-1 and TRBJ2-3; TRBD2 might be the D (5 bases). V was pared by 5 bases and J by 0 bases, with 12 bases between. Germline V lookup: CDR1 DFQATT, CDR2 SNEGSKA (reference sequence). CDR3 size: 14 residues. CDR3 DNA, as far as it was read: TGCAGTGCTGGGGTGGCGGGTAGCACAGATACG. Translating it yields CSAGVAGSTDT. The entire CDR3 sequence reads CSAGVAGSTDTQYF.

As for this clone: The CDR3 is cut off 3 residues early in the read; its end comes from the germline J gene. V usage is TRBV20-1 and J usage is TRBJ2-7; perhaps TRBD1 as D (5 bases). CDR1 and CDR2 (germline): DFQATT, SNEGSKA (reference sequence). This CDR3 is built from 15 residues. Trimming stripped 4 bases from V and 2 bases from J, with 18 bases between. The CDR3 bases that were read are TGCAGTGCTAATCCCCTCCACGGACAAGCCTACGAG. It is translated as CSANPLHGQAYE. The whole CDR3 is CSANPLHGQAYEQYF.

In the case of this clone: The sequenced fragment ends 3 residues before the CDR3 boundary, so the rest is inferred from the germline J gene. J is TRBJ1-6 and V is TRBV20-1, with D unclear. Germline CDR1 reads DFQATT; CDR2 reads SNEGSKA (reference sequence). The CDR3 runs 13 residues. Trimming removed 1 base from V and 9 bases from J, with 10 bases in between. CDR3 DNA (partial): TGCAGTGCTAGAGTCAACCAAGGTTCACCC. It translates to CSARVNQGSP. The whole CDR3 sequence is CSARVNQGSPLHF.

As concerns this clone: From the germline J gene comes the end of the CDR3, since the read stops 3 residues before it. The rearrangement links TRBV5-1 to TRBJ2-1; the match to TRBD1 covers 10 bases. The J segment lost 5 bases and the V segment lost 1 base, leaving 6 bases of the junction unmatched. Germline lookup yields CDR1 SGHRS and CDR2 YFSETQ. The CDR3 loop spans 16 amino acids. The sequenced CDR3 bases are TGCGCCAGCAGCTTGCCGGGGACAGGGGCAAACAATGAG. Translating it yields CASSLPGTGANNE. Given in full, the CDR3 is CASSLPGTGANNEQFF. Full variable domain (remainder filled in from reference TRBV5-1 and TRBJ2-1): KAGVTQTPRYLIKTRGQQVTLSCSPISGHRSVSWYQQTPGQGLQFLFEYFSETQRNKGNFPGRFSGRQFSNSRSEMNVSTLELGDSALYLCASSLPGTGANNEQFFGPGTRLTVL.

Concerning this clone: Coverage ceases 3 residues before the CDR3 finishes, and the germline J gene fills in the end. J is TRBJ2-1 and V is TRBV12-3 or TRBV12-4; D is ambiguous. The CDR3 is made up of 13 amino acids. V lost 3 bases and J lost 4, with 7 bases in between. CDR3 in amino acids: CASSFSGYNEQFF. The sequenced part of the CDR3 DNA is TGTGCCAGCAGTTTCTCCGGTTACAATGAG.

A note on this clone: The CDR3 goes on 3 residues after the read ends, and that part is filled in from the germline J gene. The chain employs TRBV7-2 and TRBJ2-5, with TRBD1 matching over 12 bases. J was trimmed by 4 bases and V by 8 bases; bases with no gene match: 5. The CDR3 contains 14 residues. Germline V lookup: CDR1 SGHTA, CDR2 FQGNSA. The sequenced part of the CDR3 DNA is TGTGCCAGCGCCGGGACAGGGGGCCGAGAGACC. Its protein product is CASAGTGGRET. The complete CDR3 protein is CASAGTGGRETQYF.

To note about this clone: The read finishes 3 residues shy of the CDR3 end, and the germline J gene is used to complete it. The rearrangement links TRBV7-9 to TRBJ2-7; 9 positions agree with TRBD1. The germline CDR1 and CDR2 sequences are SEHNR and FQNEAQ (reference sequence). V shed 5 bases, J shed 2 bases, and the junction held 7 bases outside the gene matches. The length of the CDR3 is 15 residues. The part of the CDR3 DNA that was read is TGTGCCAGCAGCCGCCTCCGGGACAGGGCCTACGAG. Its protein product is CASSRLRDRAYE. The entire CDR3 is CASSRLRDRAYEQYF.

Regarding this clone: The read ends 3 residues early relative to the CDR3; the germline J gene fills the gap. J is TRBJ2-7 and V is TRBV29-1, with 8 bases matching TRBD1. CDR3 length: 13 residues. J was trimmed by 6 bases and V by 7 bases; bases with no gene match: 11. CDR1 is SQVTM, CDR2 ANQGSEA, per germline. CDR3 DNA, as far as it was read: TGCAGCGCTGCGGGACAGGACGGCGGCGAG. This encodes CSAAGQDGGE. The full CDR3 reads CSAAGQDGGEQYF.

In regard to this clone: The CDR3 goes on 3 residues after the read ends, and that part is filled in from the germline J gene. The V and J genes are TRBV7-3 and TRBJ2-1; 10 nucleotides agree with TRBD2. V shed 0 bases and J 7 bases; nucleotides not matched to a gene: 12. Germline V gene data show CDR1 as SGHTA and CDR2 as FQGTGA. The CDR3 is made up of 18 amino acids. CDR3 in amino acids: CASSLTSSLAGGPNEQFF. The CDR3 bases that were read are TGTGCCAGCAGCTTAACGAGTTCCTTAGCGGGAGGTCCAAATGAG.

For this clone: The read terminates 3 residues ahead of where the CDR3 ends, so the germline J gene completes it. The V gene is TRBV19, the J gene TRBJ1-2, with a tentative D call TRBD1 (6 bases). The CDR3 is 12 residues long. The germline V gene has CDR1 LNHDA and CDR2 SQIVND (reference sequence). The sequenced CDR3 bases are TGTGCCAGTAGAACAGGGATGGGCGGC. Translating gives CASRTGMGG. The entire CDR3 is CASRTGMGGYTF.

As for this clone: Read coverage stops 3 residues before the CDR3 terminus; the germline J gene supplies the remainder. The chain uses TRBV29-1 and TRBJ2-1; 7 bases are a match to TRBD1. The germline V gene encodes CDR1 SQVTM and CDR2 ANQGSEA. J lost 4 bases, V lost 6 bases, and 9 bases had no gene match. CDR3 length: 14 residues. The CDR3 bases that were read are TGCAGCGTGCCCGGGACAGAATTGTACAATGAG. As protein: CSVPGTELYNE. The whole CDR3 region reads CSVPGTELYNEQFF.

With respect to this clone: Read sequence stops 3 residues before the CDR3 end, and the germline J gene provides the missing end. The rearrangement uses TRBV20-1 and TRBJ2-1; D is perhaps TRBD2 (5 bases). CDR1 is DFQATT and CDR2 is SNEGSKA in the germline V gene (reference sequence). V lost 1 base and J lost 9, with 19 bases in between. The length of the CDR3 is 15 residues. CDR3 loop: CSARVGRAPRGEQFF. Partial CDR3 DNA: TGCAGTGCTAGAGTTGGACGCGCCCCCCGGGGTGAG.

In the case of this clone: The read terminates 3 residues before the CDR3 end, so the remaining end is supplied by the germline J gene. This chain links TRBV20-1 with TRBJ2-3; D may be TRBD1 (5 bases). The germline CDR1 and CDR2 sequences are DFQATT and SNEGSKA (reference sequence). V lost 3 bases to trimming and J lost 6 bases, with 16 bases between them. The CDR3 totals 14 residues. The chain's CDR3 is CSASEGIWGDTQYF. The sequenced CDR3 bases are TGCAGTGCTAGCGAAGGGATCTGGGGCGATACG.

Concerning this clone itself: The read ends 3 residues before the CDR3 terminus; that terminus is restored from the germline J gene. The chain has TRBV20-1 and TRBJ2-3, with D possibly TRBD1 on 5 matching bases. This CDR3 spans 13 amino acids. Germline CDR1 DFQATT, CDR2 SNEGSKA (reference sequence). V lost 5 bases, J lost 4 bases, and 13 bases lay in between. The CDR3 DNA, read in part, is TGCAGTGCTCCGCCCCAGGGTTCAGATACG. Its translation is CSAPPQGSDT. The complete CDR3 reads CSAPPQGSDTQYF.

Worth noting for this clone: The CDR3 extends 3 residues past the end of the read, so its final part is completed from the germline J gene. This chain uses TRBV20-1 with TRBJ2-2, with 12 bases fitting TRBD2. Germline V lookup: CDR1 DFQATT, CDR2 SNEGSKA (reference sequence). The CDR3 sequence is 18 residues long. V lost 1 base and J lost 7; bases outside the gene matches: 13. This CDR3 is CSARGGGRLAGEGGELFF. The CDR3 DNA, read in part, is TGCAGTGCTAGAGGTGGAGGGCGACTAGCGGGAGAGGGCGGGGAG.

Details on this clone: The CDR3 end lies 3 residues beyond the end of the read and is filled in from the germline J gene. The chain joins TRBV18 to TRBJ2-3; TRBD1 agrees at 8 bases. With 6 bases clipped from V and 1 base from J, the junction kept 3 bases outside the gene matches. Germline V gene lookup returns CDR1 KGHSH and CDR2 LQKENI. The CDR3 length is 14 residues. CDR3 amino acids: CASSRDRRTDTQYF. The part of the CDR3 DNA that was read is TGTGCCAGCTCCCGGGACAGGCGCACAGATACG.

Details on this clone: The read finishes 3 residues shy of the CDR3 end, and the germline J gene is used to complete it. The genes are TRBV6-2 or TRBV6-3 and TRBJ2-7; weak D call: TRBD1 (7 bases). The CDR3 has 14 residues. V was trimmed by 6 bases and J by 1 base, leaving 13 bases between them. The germline CDR1 and CDR2 sequences are MNHEY and SVGEGT. The CDR3 is CASREPGGSYEQYF. The sequenced CDR3 bases are TGTGCCAGCAGAGAGCCAGGGGGGTCCTACGAG.

In regard to this clone: The sequenced fragment ends 3 residues before the CDR3 boundary, so the rest is inferred from the germline J gene. This chain joins TRBV19 and TRBJ2-7, with TRBD1 matching over 9 bases. This CDR3 is 14 amino acids long. Germline lookup yields CDR1 LNHDA and CDR2 SQIVND (reference sequence). The V gene end was trimmed by 3 bases and the J gene end by 5 bases; junction bases not matched to a gene: 5. Partial CDR3 DNA: TGTGCCAGTAGTATGGGACAGGGCCTGGACGAG. As protein: CASSMGQGLDE. The whole CDR3 sequence is CASSMGQGLDEQYF.

As for this clone: The CDR3 end is not reached by the read, which stops 3 residues before it; the germline J gene fills it in. V usage is TRBV2 and J usage is TRBJ1-2, with D possibly TRBD1 on 5 matching bases. CDR3 size: 12 residues. CDR1 SNHLY and CDR2 FYNNEI come from the germline V gene. V was shortened by 8 bases and J by 2 bases, with 9 bases between the two germline ends. This CDR3 is CASAGQNYGYTF. The DNA read from the CDR3 is TGTGCCAGCGCTGGACAAAACTATGGC.

Concerning this clone: The missing CDR3 end, 3 residues past where the read stops, is filled in from the germline J gene. V usage is TRBV5-6 and J usage is TRBJ2-7, with TRBD1 identical over 7 bases. There are 14 residues in the CDR3. Germline V CDR1 and CDR2: SGHDT, YYEEEE. Trimming cost V 1 base and J 0 bases; bases outside gene matches: 1. The part of the CDR3 DNA that was read is TGTGCCAGCAGCTTGAACAGGGGCTCCTACGAG. It codes for CASSLNRGSYE. The full CDR3 protein is CASSLNRGSYEQYF. The full variable domain, completed using reference TRBV5-6 and TRBJ2-7, is DAGVTQSPTHLIKTRGQQVTLRCSPKSGHDTVSWYQQALGQGPQFIFQYYEEEERQRGNFPDRFSGHQFPNYSSELNVNALLLGDSALYLCASSLNRGSYEQYFGPGTRLTVT.

On this clone: Read sequence stops 3 residues before the CDR3 end, and the germline J gene provides the missing end. This sequence joins TRBV7-8 and TRBJ1-5; 8 bases are shared with TRBD1. The trim removed 1 base at V and 6 bases at J, leaving 11 bases unmatched. Germline CDR1 and CDR2: SGHVS and FQNEAQ. The CDR3 is made up of 17 amino acids. The part of the CDR3 DNA that was read is TGTGCCAGCAGCTTAGAACCGCGGACAGGGCCGGGTCAGCCC. It specifies CASSLEPRTGPGQP. The whole CDR3 sequence reads CASSLEPRTGPGQPQHF. Full variable domain (outside the CDR3, taken from reference TRBV7-8 and TRBJ1-5): GAGVSQSPRYKVAKRGQDVALRCDPISGHVSLFWYQQALGQGPEFLTYFQNEAQLDKSGLPSDRFFAERPEGSVSTLKIQRTQQEDSAVYLCASSLEPRTGPGQPQHFGDGTRLSIL.